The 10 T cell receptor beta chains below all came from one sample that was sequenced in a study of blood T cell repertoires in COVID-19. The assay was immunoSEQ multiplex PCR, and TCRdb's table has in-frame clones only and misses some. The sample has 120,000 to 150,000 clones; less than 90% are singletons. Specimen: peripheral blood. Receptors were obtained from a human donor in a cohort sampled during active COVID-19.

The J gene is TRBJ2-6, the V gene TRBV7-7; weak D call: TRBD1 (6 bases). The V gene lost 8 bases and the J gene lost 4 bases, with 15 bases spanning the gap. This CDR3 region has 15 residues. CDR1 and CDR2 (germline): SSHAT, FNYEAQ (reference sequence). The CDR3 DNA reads TGTGCCAGCTCGCAGGGACAAGCAGGGGCCAACGTCCTGACTTTC. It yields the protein CASSQGQAGANVLTF.

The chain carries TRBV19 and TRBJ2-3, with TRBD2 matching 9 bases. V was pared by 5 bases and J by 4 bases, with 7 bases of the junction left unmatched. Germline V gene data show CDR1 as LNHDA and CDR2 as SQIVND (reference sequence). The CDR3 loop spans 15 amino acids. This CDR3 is CASSDAGGRADTQYF. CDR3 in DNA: TGTGCCAGTAGTGATGCGGGGGGGCGGGCAGATACGCAGTATTTT.

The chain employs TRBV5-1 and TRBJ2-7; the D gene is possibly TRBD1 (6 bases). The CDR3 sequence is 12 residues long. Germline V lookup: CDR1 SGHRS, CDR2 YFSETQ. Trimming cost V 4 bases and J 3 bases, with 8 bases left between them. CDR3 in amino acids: CASSQTGYEQYF. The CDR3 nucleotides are TGCGCCAGCAGCCAGACAGGCTACGAGCAGTACTTC.

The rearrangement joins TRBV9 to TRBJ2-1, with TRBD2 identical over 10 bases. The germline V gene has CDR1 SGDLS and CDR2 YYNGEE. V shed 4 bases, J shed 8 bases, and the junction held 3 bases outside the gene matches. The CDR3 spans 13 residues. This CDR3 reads CASSQRGGDEQFF. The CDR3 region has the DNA TGTGCCAGCAGCCAGCGGGGGGGCGATGAGCAGTTCTTC.

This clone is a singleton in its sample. The CDR3 here is CASSEGQNAETQYF. CDR3 DNA: TGCGCCAGCAGCGAGGGACAGAACGCGGAGACCCAGTACTTC. V gene TRBV4-1 combines with J gene TRBJ2-5, with TRBD1 matching over 7 bases. In germline, CDR1 is MGHRA, CDR2 YSYEKL. V lost 5 bases, J lost 5 bases, and 8 bases stayed unmatched. CDR3 length: 14 amino acids.

The CDR3 protein is CASSFPLGLAGRNTGELFF. The CDR3 coding sequence is TGTGCCAGCAGTTTTCCCCTCGGGCTAGCGGGGAGAAACACCGGGGAGCTGTTTTTT. The chain carries TRBV28 and TRBJ2-2; 9 bases are a match to TRBD2. Germline loops: CDR1 MDHEN, CDR2 SYDVKM. J was trimmed by 2 bases and V by 3 bases; bases with no gene match: 13. CDR3 size: 19 residues.

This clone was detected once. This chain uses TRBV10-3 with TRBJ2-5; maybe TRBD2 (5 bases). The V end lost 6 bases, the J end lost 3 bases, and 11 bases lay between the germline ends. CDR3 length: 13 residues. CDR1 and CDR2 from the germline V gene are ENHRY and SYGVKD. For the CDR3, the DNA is TGTGCCATCAGGGGAGCCTTAGAAGAGACCCAGTACTTC. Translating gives CAIRGALEETQYF.

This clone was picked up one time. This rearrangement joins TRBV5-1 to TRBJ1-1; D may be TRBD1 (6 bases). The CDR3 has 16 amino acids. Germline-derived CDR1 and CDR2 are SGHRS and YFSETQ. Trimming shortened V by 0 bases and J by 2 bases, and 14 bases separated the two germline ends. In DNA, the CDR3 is TGCGCCAGCAGCTTGGGACAGGAGAGTTTTAACACTGAAGCTTTCTTT. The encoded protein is CASSLGQESFNTEAFF.

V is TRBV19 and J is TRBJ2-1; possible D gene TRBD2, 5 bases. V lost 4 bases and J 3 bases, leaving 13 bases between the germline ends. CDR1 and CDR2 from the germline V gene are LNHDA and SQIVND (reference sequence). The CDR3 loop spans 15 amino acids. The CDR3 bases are TGTGCCAGTAGTACCGCCAGCGGCTACTACAATGAGCAGTTCTTC. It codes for CASSTASGYYNEQFF.

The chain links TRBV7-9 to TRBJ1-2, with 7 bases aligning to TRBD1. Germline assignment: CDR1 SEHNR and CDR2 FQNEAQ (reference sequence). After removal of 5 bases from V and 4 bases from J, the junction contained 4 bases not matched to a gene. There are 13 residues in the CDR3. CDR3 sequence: CASSRDSLYGYTF. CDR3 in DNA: TGTGCCAGCAGCCGGGACAGCCTCTATGGCTACACCTTC.